This TCR beta chain was recovered during a study of blood T cell repertoires in COVID-19. Deletions cut 0 bases from V and 3 bases from J, with 14 bases between. Germline values: CDR1 SGDLS, CDR2 YYNGEE. The CDR3 spans 16 residues. Repertoires were generated with immunoSEQ multiplex PCR, while TCRdb's copy carries only in-frame clones and drops some. The table lists about 49,000 clones, around 85% of them singletons. The sequencing input was peripheral blood. The chain joins TRBV9 to TRBJ2-3, with a weak D call TRBD1 (6 bases). This TCR was recovered from a human donor in a cohort sampled during active COVID-19. In nucleotides, the CDR3 is TGTGCCAGCAGCGTAGGTCTGGGGGCCGAAACAGATACGCAGTATTTT. The encoded protein is CASSVGLGAETDTQYF.